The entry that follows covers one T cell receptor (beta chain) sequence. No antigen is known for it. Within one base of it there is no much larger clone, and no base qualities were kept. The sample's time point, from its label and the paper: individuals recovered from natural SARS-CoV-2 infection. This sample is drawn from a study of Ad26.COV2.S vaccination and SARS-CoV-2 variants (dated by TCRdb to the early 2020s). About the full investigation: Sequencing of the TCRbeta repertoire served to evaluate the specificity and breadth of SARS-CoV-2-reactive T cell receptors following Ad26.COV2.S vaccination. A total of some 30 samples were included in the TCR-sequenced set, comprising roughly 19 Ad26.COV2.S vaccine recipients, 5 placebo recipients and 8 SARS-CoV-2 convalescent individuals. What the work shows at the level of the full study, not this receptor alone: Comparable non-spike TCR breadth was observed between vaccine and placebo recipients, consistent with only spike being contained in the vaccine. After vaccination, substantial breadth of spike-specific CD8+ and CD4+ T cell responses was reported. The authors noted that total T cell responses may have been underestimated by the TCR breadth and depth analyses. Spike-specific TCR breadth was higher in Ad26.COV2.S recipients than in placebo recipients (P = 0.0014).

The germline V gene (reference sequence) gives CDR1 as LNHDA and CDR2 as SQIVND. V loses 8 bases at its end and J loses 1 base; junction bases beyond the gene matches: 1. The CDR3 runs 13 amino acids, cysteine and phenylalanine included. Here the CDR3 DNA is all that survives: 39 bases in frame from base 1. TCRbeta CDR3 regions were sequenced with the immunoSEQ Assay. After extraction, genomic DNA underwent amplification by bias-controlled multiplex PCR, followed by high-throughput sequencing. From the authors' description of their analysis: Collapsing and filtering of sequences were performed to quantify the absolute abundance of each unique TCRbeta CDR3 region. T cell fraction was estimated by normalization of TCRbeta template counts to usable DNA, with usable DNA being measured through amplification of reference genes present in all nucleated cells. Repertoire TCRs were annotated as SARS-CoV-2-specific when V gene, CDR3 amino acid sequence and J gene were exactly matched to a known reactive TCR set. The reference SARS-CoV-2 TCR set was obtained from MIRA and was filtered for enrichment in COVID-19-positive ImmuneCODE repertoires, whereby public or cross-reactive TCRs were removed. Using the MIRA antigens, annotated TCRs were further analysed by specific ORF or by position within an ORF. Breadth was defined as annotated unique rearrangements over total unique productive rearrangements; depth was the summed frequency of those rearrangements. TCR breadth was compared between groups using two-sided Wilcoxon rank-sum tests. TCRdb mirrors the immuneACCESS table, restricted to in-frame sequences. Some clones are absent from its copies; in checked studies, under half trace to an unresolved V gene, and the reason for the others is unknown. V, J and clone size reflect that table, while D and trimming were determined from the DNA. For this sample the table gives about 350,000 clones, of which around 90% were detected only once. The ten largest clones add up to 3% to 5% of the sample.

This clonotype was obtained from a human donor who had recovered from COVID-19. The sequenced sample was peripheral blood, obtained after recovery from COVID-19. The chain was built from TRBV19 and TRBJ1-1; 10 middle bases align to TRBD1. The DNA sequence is TGTGCCAGTGGGGACAGGGGGAACACTGAAGCTTTCTTT. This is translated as CASGDRGNTEAFF.